This is a list of T cell receptor beta chains from one sample in a study of T cells after yellow fever vaccination. TCRdb called the 5' RACE reads again in MiXCR, with one record for every CDR3 protein. In the table there are hundreds of thousands of distinct CDR3 sequences, over 9% of which are singletons. The sample in question was PBMCs, obtained on the day of the yellow fever booster vaccination. These receptors all come from a man under 40 who received the YFV17D yellow fever vaccine. The CDR3 runs from the conserved cysteine through the conserved F or W. The order of the fields is J gene, D gene, V gene, CDR3 protein. D genes are given only for firm matches.

TRBJ2-7,-,TRBV18,CASSPPVRSYEQYF
TRBJ1-3,TRBD1,TRBV6-5,CASSYLPRTGVNSGNTIYF
TRBJ1-4,TRBD1,TRBV6-1,CASRGNTGAGEKLFF
TRBJ1-1,-,TRBV10-2,CASWDTYGPEAFF
TRBJ2-1,TRBD2,TRBV3-1,CASSQGTSGSDNEQFF
TRBJ2-3,-,TRBV7-2,CASRRVGSTDTQYF
TRBJ1-1,-,TRBV3-1,CASSQPQMNTEAFF
TRBJ2-5,TRBD2,TRBV4-2,CASSYQLLAGEETQYF
TRBJ2-7,-,TRBV3-1,CASSQVKYEQYF
TRBJ2-7,-,TRBV5-5,CASSLGALWYF
TRBJ2-1,-,TRBV6-2/TRBV6-3,CASSYVEMPYNEQFF
TRBJ2-4,-,TRBV9,CASSPKTGNLAKNIQYF
TRBJ2-4,-,TRBV18,CASSLRRTGPVAKNIQYF
TRBJ2-7,TRBD1,TRBV20-1,CSAGQGLSYEQYF
TRBJ1-1,TRBD1,TRBV5-4,CASSSRNRGLGEAFF
TRBJ1-2,-,TRBV6-6,CASSPQGSLDYTF
TRBJ2-5,-,TRBV7-9,CASTNGQYHQETQYF
TRBJ2-7,TRBD1,TRBV5-1,CASSLENNRGAYEQYF
TRBJ2-1,-,TRBV18,CASSPSGLEQFF
TRBJ2-1,TRBD2,TRBV5-1,CASSLYRTSGYNEQFF
TRBJ2-5,-,TRBV20-1,CSARVVETQYF
TRBJ2-5,-,TRBV20-1,CSARDRQPRETQYF
TRBJ2-1,-,TRBV20-1,CSAKGPGGGWRGNEQFF
TRBJ2-7,TRBD2,TRBV6-2/TRBV6-3,CASGTSGSAYEQYF
TRBJ2-1,-,TRBV18,CASSPPSRLHPEQFF
TRBJ1-1,TRBD1,TRBV15,CATSLQGAKAFF
TRBJ2-1,-,TRBV7-8,CASSLGGVPGYNEQFF
TRBJ1-2,-,TRBV20-1,CSAAYNLNYGYTF
TRBJ1-5,-,TRBV20-1,CSAREGGTPQPQHF
TRBJ2-2,TRBD2,TRBV3-1,CASSPASGRDFGELFF
TRBJ2-3,-,TRBV4-2,CASSQDWRDGTDTQYF
TRBJ1-1,TRBD1,TRBV6-1,CASSEGDRGLMNTEAFF
TRBJ2-1,-,TRBV7-2,CASSWDHLTEQFF
TRBJ2-2,-,TRBV20-1,CSAKAVNTGELFF
TRBJ1-6,-,TRBV7-8,CASSLAGRGNSPLHF
TRBJ2-5,TRBD1,TRBV7-6,CASSSIGTGEETQYF
TRBJ2-1,-,TRBV30,CAWSWGGGGKHNEQFF
TRBJ1-1,-,TRBV20-1,CSAWGVWAFF
TRBJ2-1,-,TRBV6-5,CASSQLGDEFF
TRBJ2-3,TRBD2,TRBV29-1,CSVVPPQAGEVTDTQYF
TRBJ2-1,TRBD1,TRBV20-1,CSCRAGGDEQFF
TRBJ2-7,TRBD2,TRBV6-2/TRBV6-3,CASSYRTSGRFAQYF
TRBJ2-7,TRBD1,TRBV7-6,CASSYRGADEQYF
TRBJ2-7,-,TRBV10-1,CASSSQGNDEQYF
TRBJ2-7,-,TRBV4-3,CASSQDRAAELYEQYF
TRBJ1-1,-,TRBV7-2,CASSFVSAFF